This T cell receptor (beta chain) was identified during a study of T-cell reconstitution after alpha-beta-depleted transplantation in children. The study, taken as a whole, reports: For some patients, TCRbeta diversity was high at day 60 because of recipient T cells and thymic progenitors that survived. Several hundred rapidly expanded clones from non-depleted graft cells reportedly supplied alpha-beta T cells about two months post-transplant. After one year, T-cell counts and TCRbeta diversity mostly came from new T cells.

In the case of this clonotype: Its antigen is unidentified.

Preparation of the TCRbeta library used unique molecular identifiers. TCRdb analysed the PCR reads with MiXCR anew, one entry per CDR3 protein. The data show just under 350,000 distinct CDR3 sequences, around 16% seen once. The sequence was collected from a male patient between 2 and 10 years old who had a stem cell transplant for acute lymphoblastic leukemia, so the T cells may come from the graft donor. The sample consisted of PBMCs, mostly from graft donor cells, taken 360 days after TCRalphabeta/CD19-depleted stem cell transplant.

CDR3 region: CASRPPIQGVRYEQYF. In DNA form, the CDR3 reads TGTGCCAGCAGACCCCCCATCCAGGGAGTTCGCTACGAGCAGTACTTC. J is TRBJ2-7 and V is TRBV28, with D perhaps given as TRBD1 or TRBD2 (5 bases each). This CDR3 is built from 16 residues. Germline assignment: CDR1 MDHEN and CDR2 SYDVKM. V dropped 6 bases and J dropped 3 bases, with 21 bases sitting between them.